This T cell receptor beta chain was captured by sequencing in a study of CD8+CD57+ T cells in acquired aplastic anemia. On the study more broadly: DNA from sorted CD4+ and CD8+ cells averaged around 3 ug. Healthy CD8+ samples averaged approximately 11 million reads. The study, taken as a whole, reports: In common between the patients and the controls were twenty-nine CD8+ CDR3 sequences.

Turning to this clonotype: What it recognizes is unknown.

Using genomic DNA as the template, TCR beta VDJ and CDR3 profiling was carried out. Via MiXCR, TCRdb re-called the reads, giving one row per CDR3 protein. The sample holds 150,000 to 200,000 distinct CDR3 sequences; approximately 40% are singletons and the top ten take about 1.1%. This CDR3 is 16 amino acids long. Germline CDR1 and CDR2: MGHDK and SYGVNS. V was pared by 6 bases and J by 4 bases, with 11 bases of the junction left unmatched. The sequence derives from a human donor in good health. The material sequenced was sorted CD4+, CD8+, or CD8+CD57+ T cells (not recorded which) from PBMCs. The chain is built from TRBV25-1 and TRBJ2-1, with TRBD2 matching over 8 bases. DNA of the CDR3: TGTGCCAGCAGAGCCTTTACTAGCGGACTGTACAATGAGCAGTTCTTC. Residues: CASRAFTSGLYNEQFF. The full variable domain, in which reference TRBV25-1 and TRBJ2-1 provide the parts outside the CDR3, is EADIYQTPRYLVIGTGKKITLECSQTMGHDKMYWYQQDPGMELHLIHYSYGVNSTEKGDLSSESTVSRIRTEHFPLTLESARPSHTSQYLCASRAFTSGLYNEQFFGPGTRLTVL.